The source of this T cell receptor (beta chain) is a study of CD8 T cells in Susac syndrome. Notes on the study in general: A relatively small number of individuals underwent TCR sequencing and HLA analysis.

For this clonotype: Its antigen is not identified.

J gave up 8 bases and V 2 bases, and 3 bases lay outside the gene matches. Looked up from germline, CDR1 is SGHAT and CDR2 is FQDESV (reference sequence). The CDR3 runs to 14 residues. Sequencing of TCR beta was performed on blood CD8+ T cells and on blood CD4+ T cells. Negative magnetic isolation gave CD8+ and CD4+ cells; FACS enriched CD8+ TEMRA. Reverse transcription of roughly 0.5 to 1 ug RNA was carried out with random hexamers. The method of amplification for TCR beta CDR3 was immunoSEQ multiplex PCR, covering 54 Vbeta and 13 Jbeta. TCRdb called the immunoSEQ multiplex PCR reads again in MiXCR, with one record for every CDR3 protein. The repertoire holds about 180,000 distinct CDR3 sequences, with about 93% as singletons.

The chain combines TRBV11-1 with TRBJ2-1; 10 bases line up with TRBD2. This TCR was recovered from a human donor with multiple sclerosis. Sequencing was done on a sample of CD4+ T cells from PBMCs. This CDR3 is CASSLLAGVDEQFF. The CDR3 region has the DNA TGTGCCAGCAGCTTACTAGCGGGAGTAGATGAGCAGTTCTTC.